Each of the 27 T cell receptor beta chains below was sequenced from the same sample in a study of beta chain features in type 1 diabetes. Sequenced material consisted of expressed TCRB transcripts (all of the isolated RNA was reverse transcribed). The data were produced by immunoSEQ multiplex PCR, yet TCRdb's version contains in-frame clones alone and is incomplete. The table has 900,000 or so clones, roughly 15% seen once. The sample taken for sequencing was naive CD4+ T cells from blood. These receptors all stem from a woman aged 18-29 years in good health.

A few counts support this clone. The rearrangement uses TRBV7-8 and TRBJ1-2, with D unclear. This CDR3 region has 14 residues. In germline, CDR1 is SGHVS, CDR2 FQNEAQ. The germline V and J ends were trimmed by 7 bases and 0 bases, with 12 bases remaining between them. CDR3 sequence: CASKLNPSNYGYTF. CDR3 coding DNA: TGTGCCAGCAAGCTAAACCCATCTAACTATGGCTACACCTTC.

The rearrangement joins TRBV28 to TRBJ1-5; D call uncertain. V was pared by 6 bases and J by 0 bases, with 18 bases between. The CDR3 has 17 amino acids. Germline V CDR1 and CDR2: MDHEN, SYDVKM. The CDR3 nucleotides are TGTGCCAGCAGCCGACCGGGCTCCTCTTATAGCAATCAGCCCCAGCATTTT. This sequence encodes CASSRPGSSYSNQPQHF. The variable domain in full, completed from reference TRBV28 and TRBJ1-5, reads DVKVTQSSRYLVKRTGEKVFLECVQDMDHENMFWYRQDPGLGLRLIYFSYDVKMKEKGDIPEGYSVSREKKERFSLILESASTNQTSMYLCASSRPGSSYSNQPQHFGDGTRLSIL.

This clone showed up just a few times. The rearrangement links TRBV19 to TRBJ2-7; 7 nucleotides match TRBD2. Per germline, CDR1 LNHDA and CDR2 SQIVND (reference sequence). V dropped 5 bases and J dropped 4; count of bases not matched to a gene: 11. The CDR3 is made up of 15 amino acids. CDR3 DNA sequence: TGTGCCAGTAGTGCCTGGGGAGGGGCGTCTTACGAGCAGTACTTC. It codes for CASSAWGGASYEQYF.

This clone was seen a few times. The rearrangement links TRBV29-1 to TRBJ1-1, with unresolved D. The CDR3 runs to 14 residues. CDR1 and CDR2 from the germline V gene are SQVTM and ANQGSEA. The V and J ends lost 4 bases and 1 base respectively, with 13 bases between them. The chain's CDR3 is CSVVGAEGNTEAFF. The CDR3 coding sequence is TGCAGCGTTGTCGGAGCGGAGGGGAACACTGAAGCTTTCTTT.

This clone occurred a few times. V usage is TRBV29-1 and J usage is TRBJ2-7; D is possibly TRBD1 (6 bases). From germline, CDR1 is SQVTM and CDR2 ANQGSEA. Trimming took 7 bases from V and 7 from J, leaving 23 bases between them. This CDR3 has 14 amino acids. The CDR3 loop is CSGGRGGAVEEQYF. The CDR3, as DNA: TGCAGCGGTGGGCGAGGGGGAGCTGTTGAAGAGCAGTACTTC.

The chain couples TRBV27 to TRBJ2-7; D possibly matches TRBD1 or TRBD2 (5 bases each). This CDR3 region has 14 residues. Germline lookup yields CDR1 MNHEY and CDR2 SMNVEV (reference sequence). V lost 1 base, J lost 0 bases, and 7 bases lay in between. As DNA, the CDR3 is TGTGCCAGCAGTTTATGGGGGTCCTCCTACGAGCAGTACTTC. Its translation: CASSLWGSSYEQYF.

This clone was observed a handful of times. The chain is built from TRBV15 and TRBJ2-7; unclear D gene. Germline loops: CDR1 LNHNV, CDR2 YYDKDF (reference sequence). The CDR3 extends over 13 amino acids. The V end lost 1 base, the J end lost 6 bases, and 10 bases lay between the germline ends. In DNA form, the CDR3 reads TGTGCCACCAGCAGAGTGGGTAGTTTCGAGCAGTACTTC. Encoded protein: CATSRVGSFEQYF.

This chain connects TRBV9 to TRBJ1-5, with 7 positions matching TRBD1. Losses at the gene ends were 4 bases for V and 2 bases for J; bases not matched to a gene: 6. The CDR3 consists of 15 residues. Germline CDR1 is SGDLS and CDR2 is YYNGEE. CDR3 amino acids: CASSPGTAGNQPQHF. The CDR3, as DNA: TGTGCCAGCAGCCCCGGGACAGCCGGCAATCAGCCCCAGCATTTT. The full variable domain, completed using reference TRBV9 and TRBJ1-5, is DSGVTQTPKHLITATGQRVTLRCSPRSGDLSVYWYQQSLDQGLQFLIQYYNGEERAKGNILERFSAQQFPDLHSELNLSSLELGDSALYFCASSPGTAGNQPQHFGDGTRLSIL.

There are a few counts of this clone. V gene TRBV6-1 combines with J gene TRBJ2-2; D is unclear. The CDR3 runs to 16 residues. V gave up 0 bases and J gave up 1 base, with 9 bases separating them. Germline V lookup: CDR1 MNHNS, CDR2 SASEGT. The CDR3 DNA follows: TGTGCCAGCAGTGAAGCCATTTCATGGAACACCGGGGAGCTGTTTTTT. Amino acid sequence: CASSEAISWNTGELFF.

This clone was counted between two and nine times. The chain uses TRBV7-6 and TRBJ2-1; 9 bases align to TRBD2. V dropped 5 bases and J dropped 0; count of bases not matched to a gene: 2. The CDR3 length is 15 residues. Per the germline V gene, CDR1 is SGHVS and CDR2 is FNYEAQ. The CDR3 DNA follows: TGTGCCAGCAGCATTAGCGGGGGCTCCTACAATGAGCAGTTCTTC. Its protein product is CASSISGGSYNEQFF.

This clone was observed a single time. This sequence joins TRBV18 and TRBJ2-7, with D maybe TRBD1 (5 bases). Trimming pared 3 bases from V and 0 bases from J, leaving 12 bases between. Germline V lookup: CDR1 KGHSH, CDR2 LQKENI. The CDR3 consists of 15 residues. The CDR3: CASSPIDRSSYEQYF. DNA of the CDR3: TGTGCCAGCTCACCTATAGACAGAAGCTCCTACGAGCAGTACTTC. Filled out from reference TRBV18 and TRBJ2-7, the complete variable domain reads NAGVMQNPRHLVRRRGQEARLRCSPMKGHSHVYWYRQLPEEGLKFMVYLQKENIIDESGMPKERFSAEFPKEGPSILRIQQVVRGDSAAYFCASSPIDRSSYEQYFGPGTRLTVT.

This clone was counted a single time. The chain recombines TRBV7-2 with TRBJ1-5; D is possibly TRBD1 (6 bases). Trimming shortened V by 4 bases and J by 6 bases, and 7 bases separated the two germline ends. Germline V gene sequence: CDR1 SGHTA, CDR2 FQGNSA. This CDR3 has 12 residues. The CDR3 loop reads CASSSQGQPQHF. The DNA of the CDR3 is TGTGCCAGCAGCTCACAGGGTCAGCCCCAGCATTTT.

This clone was counted between two and nine times. Within the sample, other DNA sequences also encode this same CDR3. This chain joins TRBV6-1 and TRBJ2-5; no firm D call. Trimming took 3 bases from V and 5 from J, leaving 7 bases between them. This CDR3 spans 12 amino acids. Germline CDR1 and CDR2: MNHNS and SASEGT. The chain's CDR3 is CASSDMVETQYF. DNA for the CDR3: TGTGCCAGCAGTGATATGGTGGAGACCCAGTACTTC.

This clone was detected a few times. In DNA, the CDR3 is TGTGCCAGCAGGAACTTTTTTTTAGACTACGAGCAGTACTTC. As protein: CASRNFFLDYEQYF. The chain is built from TRBV2 and TRBJ2-7, with unresolved D. The ends were cut back, 6 bases at V and 3 bases at J, with 15 bases in the middle. Germline V gene lookup returns CDR1 SNHLY and CDR2 FYNNEI. The CDR3 length is 14 residues.

This clone has a count of ten or more. The chain employs TRBV10-3 and TRBJ2-1; 11 bases are a match to TRBD2. Germline CDR1 and CDR2: ENHRY and SYGVKD. V shed 9 bases, J shed 6 bases, and the junction held 4 bases outside the gene matches. The CDR3 covers 13 residues. The DNA of the CDR3 is TGTGCCATGGCCGGGACTAGCGGCAATGAGCAGTTCTTC. Translating gives CAMAGTSGNEQFF.

V gene TRBV28 combines with J gene TRBJ1-5; 9 bases match TRBD1. Trimming at V came to 7 bases and at J to 6 bases, leaving 13 bases not matched to a gene. The CDR3 spans 16 residues. Looked up from germline, CDR1 is MDHEN and CDR2 is SYDVKM. In DNA form, the CDR3 reads TGTGCCAGCACCGTAACCGGACAGGGGATTGGTCAGCCCCAGCATTTT. Its protein product is CASTVTGQGIGQPQHF.

J is TRBJ1-1 and V is TRBV9; no clear D gene. The CDR3 is 15 amino acids. The V and J ends lost 3 bases and 2 bases respectively, with 14 bases between them. Germline CDR1 reads SGDLS; CDR2 reads YYNGEE. The CDR3 loop is CASSAQVAGNTEAFF. CDR3 nucleotides: TGTGCCAGCAGCGCTCAGGTCGCGGGTAACACTGAAGCTTTCTTT.

This clone was seen only a few times. The chain carries TRBV5-1 and TRBJ2-1, with 8 bases matching TRBD1. Germline V gene sequence: CDR1 SGHRS, CDR2 YFSETQ. The junction had 14 bases not matched to a gene; V was cut back by 4 bases and J by 8 bases. The CDR3 has 16 residues. CDR3 nucleotides: TGCGCCAGCAGCCTGTGGGGGCAGGGGGCGGGCTATGAGCAGTTCTTC. Its protein product is CASSLWGQGAGYEQFF. The full variable domain, in which reference TRBV5-1 and TRBJ2-1 provide the parts outside the CDR3, is KAGVTQTPRYLIKTRGQQVTLSCSPISGHRSVSWYQQTPGQGLQFLFEYFSETQRNKGNFPGRFSGRQFSNSRSEMNVSTLELGDSALYLCASSLWGQGAGYEQFFGPGTRLTVL.

This clone was counted a few times. This chain links TRBV10-3 with TRBJ1-2; D is unclear. Per the germline V gene, CDR1 is ENHRY and CDR2 is SYGVKD. The CDR3 consists of 13 residues. Deletions cut 0 bases from V and 8 bases from J, with 10 bases between. The CDR3: CAISESELWGYTF. CDR3 DNA sequence: TGTGCCATCAGTGAGTCGGAATTGTGGGGCTACACCTTC.

Notes on this clone: Other DNA sequences from this sample encode an identical CDR3 as well. The chain is built from TRBV29-1 and TRBJ2-1; 9 nucleotides match TRBD2. V lost 5 bases to trimming and J lost 2 bases; unmatched junction nucleotides: 1. The CDR3 extends over 13 amino acids. Per germline, CDR1 SQVTM and CDR2 ANQGSEA. The CDR3 region is CSVRTSAYNEQFF. The CDR3 region has the DNA TGCAGCGTTCGGACTAGCGCCTACAATGAGCAGTTCTTC.

J is TRBJ2-2 and V is TRBV7-2; 9 bases line up with TRBD2. V dropped 1 base and J dropped 8; count of bases not matched to a gene: 5. Germline V CDR1 and CDR2: SGHTA, FQGNSA. The CDR3 length is 15 residues. The chain's CDR3 is CASSLGSGSGGELFF. The CDR3 DNA is TGTGCCAGCAGCTTAGGTAGCGGGAGCGGTGGGGAGCTGTTTTTT.

This clone was recorded a few times. This chain joins TRBV2 and TRBJ2-3, with 14 bases that match TRBD2. The V gene's germline CDR1 is SNHLY and CDR2 FYNNEI. Trimming cost V 7 bases and J 10 bases; bases outside gene matches: 10. CDR3 length: 15 residues. The CDR3 here is CASTGTSGRVAAQYF. CDR3 coding DNA: TGTGCCAGCACCGGGACTAGCGGGAGAGTGGCTGCGCAGTATTTT. Filled out from reference TRBV2 and TRBJ2-3, the complete variable domain reads EPEVTQTPSHQVTQMGQEVILRCVPISNHLYFYWYRQILGQKVEFLVSFYNNEISEKSEIFDDQFSVERPDGSNFTLKIRSTKLEDSAMYFCASTGTSGRVAAQYFGPGTRLTVL.

The chain joins TRBV7-6 to TRBJ2-1; 11 bases agree with TRBD2. V trimming: 7 bases; J trimming: 4 bases; junction bases outside the gene matches: 12. The V gene's germline CDR1 is SGHVS and CDR2 FNYEAQ. The CDR3 runs 17 residues. CDR3 in amino acids: CASTQTSGTSAYNEQFF. The CDR3 coding sequence is TGTGCCAGCACCCAGACTAGCGGGACGTCGGCGTACAATGAGCAGTTCTTC.

This clone was observed a few times. The chain employs TRBV28 and TRBJ1-1, with a possible D match to TRBD1 (6 bases). Germline assignment: CDR1 MDHEN and CDR2 SYDVKM. The CDR3 has 13 residues. V was clipped by 7 bases and J by 3 bases, with 12 bases between them. The CDR3 coding sequence is TGTGCCAGCATCCCAGGGGTTGACACTGAAGCTTTCTTT. It yields the protein CASIPGVDTEAFF.

In this sample, this clone turned up a few times. The V gene is TRBV10-3, the J gene TRBJ2-7, with TRBD2 matching 7 bases. The V gene end was trimmed by 3 bases and the J gene end by 10 bases; junction bases not matched to a gene: 6. The CDR3 contains 12 residues. Looked up from germline, CDR1 is ENHRY and CDR2 is SYGVKD. CDR3 sequence: CAISDRGVEQYF. The CDR3 region has the DNA TGTGCCATCAGTGACCGGGGGGTGGAACAGTACTTC.

Only a few counts were recorded for this clone. The CDR3 coding sequence is TGTGCCAGCAGCTTACGGTACAGGGTCGCTAGCACAGATACGCAGTATTTT. Translation: CASSLRYRVASTDTQYF. The chain is built from TRBV11-2 and TRBJ2-3; maybe TRBD1 (6 bases). CDR1 and CDR2 from the germline V gene are SGHAT and FQNNGV. CDR3 length: 17 residues. Trimming removed 2 bases from V and 0 bases from J, with 15 bases in between.

The chain carries TRBV4-2 and TRBJ1-5; TRBD1 aligns across 10 bases. Trimming took 4 bases from V and 7 from J; bases not matched to a gene: 10. Germline V gene lookup returns CDR1 LGHNA and CDR2 YNFKEQ. The CDR3 is made up of 16 amino acids. The CDR3 loop reads CASSLYGTGEGQPQHF. As DNA, the CDR3 is TGTGCCAGCAGCCTGTACGGGACAGGGGAAGGACAGCCCCAGCATTTT.